One sample yielded the 25 T cell receptor beta chains listed below, sequenced in a study of Graves' ophthalmopathy and Graves' hyperthyroidism (dated by TCRdb to between 2017 and 2018). Sequencing instrument: Illumina HiSeq 2000. For repertoire sequencing, the TCR beta CDR3 regions were amplified from RNA transcripts. A first-round RT-PCR used HTBI primers with the Qiagen OneStep RT-PCR kit, followed by a second-round multiplex PCR, size selection and purification. TCRdb's own reprocessing of the public reads used fastp at Q25 and MiXCR and kept productive beta chains. Each CDR3 protein gets just one entry, which takes the most common genes and DNA from the rows behind it. This sample is represented by about 1.2 million distinct CDR3 sequences; 35% to 40% of them were singletons. 8.5% to 14% of the sample is in the top ten clones. The sample consisted of peripheral blood or thyroid tissue (not recorded which). These receptors were collected from an adult man with Graves' hyperthyroidism.

For this clonotype: The conserved phenylalanine or tryptophan normally closing the CDR3 is absent here, so this likely arose from a read error. The limits of the CDR3 on the DNA are not certain, so only TCRdb's listed CDR3 is given. The chain links TRBV5-4 to TRBJ1-1; the table calls TRBD1, which could not be checked here. Both ends counted, the CDR3 spans 9 residues. Germline V gives CDR1 SGHNT, CDR2 YYREEE (reference sequence). The CDR3 spells CASSAGTGV.

In this sample, this clonotype turned up many times. The chain uses TRBV12-3 or TRBV12-4 and TRBJ1-1; D is possibly TRBD1 (6 bases). V was pared by 9 bases and J by 4 bases, with 12 bases between. The CDR3 is made up of 12 amino acids. The CDR3 protein is CASTGLSTEAFF. The CDR3 nucleotides read TGTGCCAGTACAGGGTTGTCCACTGAAGCTTTCTTT.

This clonotype was found a few times. J is TRBJ2-7 and V is TRBV5-1, with TRBD1 identical over 10 bases. This CDR3 spans 15 amino acids. Germline V gene sequence: CDR1 SGHRS, CDR2 YFSETQ. J gave up 3 bases and V 0 bases, and 3 bases lay outside the gene matches. The CDR3: CASSLGTGGFYEQYF. CDR3 nucleotide sequence: TGCGCCAGCAGCTTGGGGACAGGGGGTTTCTACGAGCAGTACTTC.

The sample holds a few counts of this clonotype. CDR3 region: CASSFWGFGQDNQPQHF. For the CDR3, the DNA is TGTGCCAGCAGCTTTTGGGGGTTTGGTCAGGACAATCAGCCCCAGCATTTT. The chain combines TRBV7-9 with TRBJ1-5; tentatively, D is TRBD1 (5 bases). Germline-derived CDR1 and CDR2 are SEHNR and FQNEAQ (reference sequence). V shed 3 bases and J shed 3 bases, with 18 bases lying between them. The CDR3 consists of 17 residues.

This clonotype was seen at least ten times. V and J are TRBV4-3 and TRBJ1-2; D remains ambiguous. CDR1 and CDR2 (germline): LGHNA, YSLEER. The CDR3 length is 14 residues. V lost 0 bases to trimming and J lost 4 bases, with 9 bases between them. As DNA, the CDR3 is TGCGCCAGCAGCCAAGAAGCACGGTCCTATGGCTACACCTTC. It yields the protein CASSQEARSYGYTF.

There are many counts of this clonotype. The chain uses TRBV29-1 and TRBJ2-5, with 7 bases fitting TRBD1. The J segment lost 5 bases and the V segment lost 7 bases, leaving 7 bases of the junction unmatched. The CDR3 loop spans 12 amino acids. Germline CDR1 SQVTM, CDR2 ANQGSEA. CDR3 nucleotide sequence: TGCAGCGCCCTAACAGGGGACGAGACCCAGTACTTC. Its protein product is CSALTGDETQYF.

The chain recombines TRBV7-2 with TRBJ2-2, with D hard to call. V was shortened by 5 bases and J by 8 bases, with 12 bases between the two germline ends. The CDR3 is made up of 13 amino acids. Germline V gene sequence: CDR1 SGHTA, CDR2 FQGNSA. CDR3 bases: TGTGCCAGCAGCCTCGACACTTCGGGGGAGCTGTTTTTT. Its protein is CASSLDTSGELFF.

This clonotype was recorded a few times. V is TRBV7-8 and J is TRBJ2-7; D gene uncertain. The CDR3 spans 14 residues. Per the germline V gene, CDR1 is SGHVS and CDR2 is FQNEAQ. V was shortened by 3 bases and J by 5 bases, with 14 bases between the two germline ends. CDR3 bases: TGTGCCAGCAGCTTTGGGGATCCTCTTGACGAGCAGTACTTC. Protein sequence: CASSFGDPLDEQYF.

A remark on this clonotype: An end of the junction does not agree with germline; a read error may underlie this. The chain uses TRBV10-3 and TRBJ2-6; TRBD1 agrees at 9 bases. CDR3 length equals 16 residues. The V gene's germline CDR1 is ENHRY and CDR2 SYGVKD. CDR3 protein: CVISSTGGTGANVLTF. CDR3 coding DNA: TGTGTCATCAGTTCGACAGGGGGAACCGGGGCCAACGTCCTGACTTTC.

There are a few counts of this clonotype. The chain employs TRBV10-1 and TRBJ2-2, with 11 nucleotides matching TRBD2. V shed 3 bases and J 7 bases; nucleotides not matched to a gene: 7. The CDR3 extends over 16 amino acids. The germline CDR1 and CDR2 sequences are WNHNN and SYGVQD (reference sequence). As DNA, the CDR3 is TGCGCCAGCAGTGATGGTAGCGGGAGGGCCGTCGGGGAGCTGTTTTTT. Amino acids: CASSDGSGRAVGELFF.

Details on this clonotype: This may be a read error, as it is one base from a much larger clone. The chain has TRBV7-9 and TRBJ2-7; 8 nucleotides align to TRBD1. CDR1 is SEHNR, CDR2 FQNEAQ, per germline (reference sequence). The CDR3 covers 15 residues. CDR3 nucleotides: TGTGCCAGCAACTTATTCACAGGGGGATTATACGAGCAGTACTTC. It specifies CASNLFTGGLYEQYF. The variable domain in full, with the rest retrieved from reference TRBV7-9 and TRBJ2-7, is DTGVSQNPRHKITKRGQNVTFRCDPISEHNRLYWYRQTLGQGPEFLTYFQNEAQLEKSRLLSDRFSAERPKGSFSTLEIQRTEQGDSAMYLCASNLFTGGLYEQYFGPGTRLTVT.

V usage is TRBV10-3 and J usage is TRBJ1-1; 12 nucleotides line up with TRBD1. Germline assignment: CDR1 ENHRY and CDR2 SYGVKD. Trimming cost V 2 bases and J 4 bases; bases outside gene matches: 5. CDR3 length: 16 residues. CDR3 sequence: CAISEGTGGAGTEAFF. In DNA form, the CDR3 reads TGTGCCATCAGTGAGGGGACAGGGGGCGCGGGCACTGAAGCTTTCTTT.

This clonotype occurred a few times. The chain carries TRBV15 and TRBJ1-1, with a weak D call TRBD1 (6 bases). Trimming pared 0 bases from V and 0 bases from J, leaving 11 bases between. The CDR3 has 16 amino acids. Germline V gene data show CDR1 as LNHNV and CDR2 as YYDKDF (reference sequence). Here the CDR3 DNA reads TGTGCCACCAGCAGAGATGGGGGCCCAGTGAACACTGAAGCTTTCTTT. The encoded protein is CATSRDGGPVNTEAFF.

V is TRBV7-6 and J is TRBJ1-6; TRBD1 aligns across 8 bases. CDR1 and CDR2 from the germline V gene are SGHVS and FNYEAQ. The trim removed 5 bases at V and 7 bases at J, leaving 7 bases unmatched. The CDR3 runs 15 residues. CDR3: CASSSSTGDNSPLHF. In DNA, the CDR3 is TGTGCCAGCAGCAGCTCGACAGGGGACAATTCACCCCTCCACTTT.

This chain connects TRBV29-1 to TRBJ1-1; D gene uncertain. Germline values: CDR1 SQVTM, CDR2 ANQGSEA. Trimming took off 4 bases at V and 0 bases at J, with 21 bases between the two ends. The CDR3 consists of 17 residues. The CDR3 region is CSVGGRPALKMNTEAFF. The CDR3 DNA is TGCAGCGTTGGAGGGAGGCCAGCCCTTAAAATGAACACTGAAGCTTTCTTT.

This clonotype occurred many times. This sequence joins TRBV11-2 and TRBJ1-3; 7 bases align to TRBD1. CDR3 length equals 15 residues. J was trimmed by 2 bases and V by 5 bases; bases with no gene match: 6. The germline V gene has CDR1 SGHAT and CDR2 FQNNGV. The CDR3 region has the DNA TGTGCCAGCAGCCTTGACAGGGTCGCTGGAAACACCATATATTTT. This codes for CASSLDRVAGNTIYF.

The chain is built from TRBV5-1 and TRBJ2-2, with 7 bases matching TRBD2. The CDR3 consists of 19 residues. CDR1 is SGHRS and CDR2 is YFSETQ in the germline V gene. J lost 4 bases, V lost 0 bases, and 15 bases had no gene match. CDR3 coding DNA: TGCGCCAGCAGCTTGGGGGGGATCGTTCGGGAGGACGGCACCGGGGAGCTGTTTTTT. Residues: CASSLGGIVREDGTGELFF.

A few counts support this clonotype. The V call is TRBV20-1, the J call TRBJ1-1; D not resolved. Per germline, CDR1 DFQATT and CDR2 SNEGSKA (reference sequence). The ends were cut back, 1 base at V and 4 bases at J, with 19 bases in the middle. The CDR3 is made up of 16 amino acids. CDR3 nucleotides: TGCAGTGCTAGAGTCATCCCACTCCGCCCGGGCACTGAAGCTTTCTTT. Residues: CSARVIPLRPGTEAFF.

The chain couples TRBV4-2 to TRBJ1-5; 11 bases are a match to TRBD1. The CDR3 loop spans 19 amino acids. CDR1 LGHNA and CDR2 YNFKEQ come from the germline V gene. After removal of 5 bases from V and 3 bases from J, the junction contained 15 bases not matched to a gene. The CDR3: CASSFQRGQGVSDNQPQHF. The CDR3 DNA reads TGTGCCAGCAGCTTCCAGAGGGGACAGGGGGTGTCGGACAATCAGCCCCAGCATTTT.

This clonotype showed up just once. The chain recombines TRBV25-1 with TRBJ1-1; unclear D gene. V was cut by 2 bases and J by 0 bases, with 16 bases left in between. CDR3 size: 17 residues. CDR1 is MGHDK and CDR2 is SYGVNS in the germline V gene. The CDR3 here is CASSEGRSVDMNTEAFF. DNA for the CDR3: TGTGCCAGCAGTGAAGGGCGCTCGGTAGACATGAACACTGAAGCTTTCTTT.

The sample holds a few counts of this clonotype. Given a much more abundant clone one base away, this may be a read error. Here the CDR3 reads CAGSSDGPWGYTF. CDR3 nucleotide sequence: TGTGCCGGCAGCTCGGATGGACCCTGGGGCTACACCTTC. The chain carries TRBV5-5 and TRBJ1-2; D ambiguous. From germline, CDR1 is SGHKS and CDR2 YYEKEE (reference sequence). The CDR3 runs 13 residues.

The count of this clonotype is one. The chain uses TRBV6-5 and TRBJ1-1; unclear D gene. The CDR3 is 14 amino acids. Germline loops: CDR1 MNHEY, CDR2 SVGAGI. V was cut by 6 bases and J by 0 bases, with 11 bases left in between. CDR3 protein: CASSYTRVNTEAFF. CDR3 nucleotide sequence: TGTGCCAGCAGCTACACAAGGGTGAACACTGAAGCTTTCTTT.

The rearrangement links TRBV7-9 to TRBJ2-7; no reliable D call. Germline V gene data show CDR1 as SEHNR and CDR2 as FQNEAQ (reference sequence). With 1 base removed from V and 0 bases from J, the gap between germline ends came to 13 bases. CDR3 size: 16 residues. The DNA of the CDR3 is TGTGCCAGCAGCTTAGAAGGCTCTTTTAGCTCCTACGAGCAGTACTTC. Translating it yields CASSLEGSFSSYEQYF.

A word on this clonotype: This CDR3 is missing its conserved last phenylalanine or tryptophan, likely due to a read error. Because the CDR3's place on the DNA is in doubt, the DNA is left out and the CDR3 is given as listed by TCRdb. The rearrangement uses TRBV7-9 and TRBJ1-1. Germline V gene sequence: CDR1 SEHNR, CDR2 FQNEAQ (reference sequence). The CDR3 numbers 8 amino acids, ends counted. CDR3 protein: CASSLGIV.

The rearrangement joins TRBV29-1 to TRBJ1-2; D may be TRBD1 (5 bases). Germline V gives CDR1 SQVTM, CDR2 ANQGSEA. V gave up 8 bases and J gave up 7 bases, with 23 bases separating them. This CDR3 is built from 14 residues. The CDR3 bases are TGCAGCCCTCCCGACGGGACCCCAGGAGCTGGCTACACCTTC. Protein sequence: CSPPDGTPGAGYTF. The whole variable domain, filled in from reference TRBV29-1 and TRBJ1-2, reads SAVISQKPSRDICQRGTSLTIQCQVDSQVTMMFWYRQQPGQSLTLIATANQGSEATYESGFVIDKFPISRPNLTFSTLTVSNMSPEDSSIYLCSPPDGTPGAGYTFGSGTRLTVV.